Listed below are T cell receptor beta chains from one sample, sequenced in a study of radiotherapy plus CTLA-4 blockade in lung cancer. Assay: immunoSEQ multiplex PCR; the TCRdb copy retains only in-frame clones and omits some. The sample holds about 68,000 clones, around 80% seen once. Here the sequenced sample was peripheral blood, taken from a patient treated with radiotherapy plus ipilimumab. These receptors came from a human donor with non-small cell lung cancer who had a complete response to radiotherapy plus ipilimumab. CDR3s include the opening cysteine and the closing phenylalanine or tryptophan. D genes are given only for firm matches. The size field is filled for only some rows; it gives once, few, many or a size class.

D gene	J gene	V gene	clone size	CDR3 DNA	CDR3 protein
TRBD1	TRBJ2-5	TRBV19	.	TGTGCCAGTAGTGTGTCGACAGGGGCGGGATTGAAGACCCAGTACTTC	CASSVSTGAGLKTQYF
TRBD1	TRBJ2-1	TRBV27	.	TGTGCCAGCAGTAGCAGACAGGGAAAGAATGAGCAGTTCTTC	CASSSRQGKNEQFF
.	TRBJ2-7	TRBV4-3	.	TGCGCCAGCAGCCAAGATAACACAGTCTACGAGCAGTACTTC	CASSQDNTVYEQYF
.	TRBJ2-3	TRBV11-2	few	TGTGCCAGCAGGGGACTGTTGGGCACAGATACGCAGTATTTT	CASRGLLGTDTQYF
.	TRBJ2-5	TRBV25-1	once	TGTGCCAGCAGCCGATTAGAAGGGGAGACCCAGTACTTC	CASSRLEGETQYF
.	TRBJ2-7	TRBV5-4	.	TGTGCCAGCAGCTTGGGCCTTACTGGGGAGAAGTACTTC	CASSLGLTGEKYF
TRBD1	TRBJ1-3	TRBV5-8	.	TGTGCCAGCAGCTTTCAGGGGGCAGGTGGAAACACCATATATTTT	CASSFQGAGGNTIYF
TRBD2	TRBJ2-1	TRBV19	.	TGTGCCAGTACCGTACTAGCGGGAGGTATCGTCGAGCAGTTCTTC	CASTVLAGGIVEQFF
TRBD1	TRBJ2-7	TRBV7-6	.	TGTGCCAGCAGCCAGAAACAGGGGGCGGAATTGGCCTACGAGCAGTACTTC	CASSQKQGAELAYEQYF
.	TRBJ2-1	TRBV11-3	.	TGTGCCAGCAGCTTGGTCGACAGCCACAATGAGCAGTTCTTC	CASSLVDSHNEQFF
.	TRBJ2-1	TRBV5-1	.	TGCGCCAGCAGCGAGGGAGACGGAATCTTTAGGGATGAGCAGTTCTTC	CASSEGDGIFRDEQFF
.	TRBJ1-1	TRBV28	once	TGTGCCAGCAGTGAATTGGGCCAAGGGAACACTGAAGCTTTCTTT	CASSELGQGNTEAFF
.	TRBJ1-3	TRBV14	medium-sized	TGTGCCAGCAGTGCGGAAGCGAGGGGAAACACCATATATTTT	CASSAEARGNTIYF
TRBD1	TRBJ2-3	TRBV7-2	.	TGTGCCAGCAGCCTAGGAGAGGGGGCGGAAGTCACAGATACGCAGTATTTT	CASSLGEGAEVTDTQYF
TRBD1	TRBJ1-1	TRBV28	.	TGTGCCAGCACCCGTGGGGGGCTCAGGGGGGAAGCTTTCTTT	CASTRGGLRGEAFF
.	TRBJ1-4	TRBV11-2	few	TGTGCCAGCAGCCCAGGGGAGGATGAAAAACTGTTTTTT	CASSPGEDEKLFF
.	TRBJ1-2	TRBV19	few	TGTGCCAGTAGTTGGGGTGTGCCCTCAATGCTATACTATGGCTACACCTTC	CASSWGVPSMLYYGYTF
TRBD1	TRBJ2-5	TRBV2	.	TGTGCCAGCGGGACAGAAGAGACCCAGTACTTC	CASGTEETQYF
TRBD2	TRBJ2-1	TRBV5-4	.	TGTGCCAGCAGCCCCACTAGCGGGATAAAACTTGGTGAGCAGTTCTTC	CASSPTSGIKLGEQFF
.	TRBJ1-3	TRBV4-3	few	TGCGCCAGCAGCCAAGAAACCGGGGCCGAAAACACCATATATTTT	CASSQETGAENTIYF
TRBD1	TRBJ2-7	TRBV5-4	few	TGTGCCAGCAGCTGGGACAGGGGTGGGACCTACGAGCAGTACTTC	CASSWDRGGTYEQYF
.	TRBJ1-2	TRBV6-5	.	TGTGCCAGCAAGAGGGCGTCCAGGGAACACTATGGCTACACCTTC	CASKRASREHYGYTF
.	TRBJ2-7	TRBV6-6	.	TGTGCCAGCAGTCCCTCGGGGGACCGATACGAGCAGTACTTC	CASSPSGDRYEQYF
.	TRBJ2-3	TRBV28	.	TGTGCCACTGACAGCACAGATACGCAGTATTTT	CATDSTDTQYF
TRBD2	TRBJ2-1	TRBV11-3	.	TGTGCCAGCAGGGCCGGAGGCGGGGGCTCCTACAATGAGCAGTTCTTC	CASRAGGGGSYNEQFF
.	TRBJ1-1	TRBV7-8	.	TGTGCCAGCAGCTTAGGACACTCGAACACTGAAGCTTTCTTT	CASSLGHSNTEAFF
.	TRBJ2-3	TRBV11-2	.	TGTGCCAGCAGCTTAAATGGAGCTGGGACAGATACGCAGTATTTT	CASSLNGAGTDTQYF
.	TRBJ1-3	TRBV7-2	.	TGTGCCAGCAGCTTAGAACGGGCCTTCTCTGGAAACACCATATATTTT	CASSLERAFSGNTIYF
TRBD2	TRBJ2-7	TRBV6-1	.	TGTGCCAGCAGTGAAGCAACTAGCGGTAACGAGCAGTACTTC	CASSEATSGNEQYF
.	TRBJ2-5	TRBV4-1	.	TGCGCCAGCAGCCAAGATCCCTCCGGCCCAGAGACCCAGTACTTC	CASSQDPSGPETQYF
.	TRBJ2-3	TRBV5-1	.	TGCGCCAGCACACAGGGGGGGGCCACAGATACGCAGTATTTT	CASTQGGATDTQYF
.	TRBJ2-1	TRBV2	.	TGTGCCAGCAGTCATTTCTACAATGAGCAGTTCTTC	CASSHFYNEQFF
TRBD2	TRBJ2-3	TRBV11-3	.	TGTGCCAGCAGCTTATCTAGCGGGGTCACAGATACGCAGTATTTT	CASSLSSGVTDTQYF
.	TRBJ2-7	TRBV7-9	.	TGTGCCAGCAGGTCGACAGCCTACGAGCAGTACTTC	CASRSTAYEQYF
TRBD2	TRBJ2-5	TRBV11-3	.	TGTGCCAGCAGCAGGGGACTAGCGGAGCAAGAGACCCAGTACTTC	CASSRGLAEQETQYF
TRBD2	TRBJ2-1	TRBV10-1	.	TGCGCCAGCAGTGAGTTGGCTAGCGGTGAGCAGTTCTTC	CASSELASGEQFF
TRBD2	TRBJ2-2	TRBV11-2	.	TGTGCCAGCAGCCCAATAGCGGGAGATCGGACCGGGGAGCTGTTTTTT	CASSPIAGDRTGELFF
TRBD2	TRBJ2-1	TRBV23-1	once	TGCGCCAGCAGTCTCCCACTGTGGAGCGGGGGGGACAATGAGCAGTTCTTC	CASSLPLWSGGDNEQFF
.	TRBJ1-6	TRBV2	.	TGTGCCAGCAGTCTTGACAGGAATTCACCCCTCCACTTT	CASSLDRNSPLHF
TRBD2	TRBJ2-3	TRBV29-1	.	TGCAGCGTTGAACACCGAGCGGGAGGGACAGATACGCAGTATTTT	CSVEHRAGGTDTQYF
TRBD1	TRBJ2-7	TRBV11-2	.	TGTGCCAGCAGCGATCGGGACAGGGTAGGCTACGAGCAGTACTTC	CASSDRDRVGYEQYF
.	TRBJ2-5	TRBV25-1	.	TGTGCCAGCAGTACCCTATACGGGTCCCAAGAGACCCAGTACTTC	CASSTLYGSQETQYF